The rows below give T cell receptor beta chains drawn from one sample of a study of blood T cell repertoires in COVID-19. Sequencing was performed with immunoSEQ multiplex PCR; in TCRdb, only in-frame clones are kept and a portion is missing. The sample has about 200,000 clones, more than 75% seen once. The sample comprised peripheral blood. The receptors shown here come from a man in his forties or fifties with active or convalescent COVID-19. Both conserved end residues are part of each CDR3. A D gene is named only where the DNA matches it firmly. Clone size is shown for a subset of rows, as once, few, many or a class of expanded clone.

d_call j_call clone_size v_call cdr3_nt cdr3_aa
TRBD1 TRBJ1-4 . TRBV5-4 TGTGCCAGCAGCTCGCGAGGGGGCATTGAAAAACTGTTTTTT CASSSRGGIEKLFF
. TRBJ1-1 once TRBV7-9 TGTGCCAGCAGCTTAGGATACAGGTCTGAAGCTTTCTTT CASSLGYRSEAFF
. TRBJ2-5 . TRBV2 TGTGCCAGCAGTCGAGAACAGGAATTCCAAGAGACCCAGTACTTC CASSREQEFQETQYF
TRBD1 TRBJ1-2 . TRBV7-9 TGTGCCAGCAGCTATAATCAGGGGGGACATGGCTACACCTTC CASSYNQGGHGYTF
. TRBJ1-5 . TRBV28 TGTGCCAGCCGAAGTTTCGGGGGGGGCAATCAGCCCCAGCATTTT CASRSFGGGNQPQHF
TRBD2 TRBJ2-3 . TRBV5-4 TGTGCCAGCAGCCCCCGACTAGCGGGAGTGCGGACAGATACGCAGTATTTT CASSPRLAGVRTDTQYF
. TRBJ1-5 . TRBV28 TGTGCCAGCAGTTTAATCCCATCTAGCAATCAGCCCCAGCATTTT CASSLIPSSNQPQHF
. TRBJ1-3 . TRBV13 TGTGCCAGCAGCTTAGCGGAGGGCTATTATGGAAACACCATATATTTT CASSLAEGYYGNTIYF
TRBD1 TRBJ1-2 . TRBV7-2 TGTGCCAGCAGCTTGGCCGGGACAGAGAACTATGGCTACACCTTC CASSLAGTENYGYTF
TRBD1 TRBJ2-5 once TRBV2 TGTGCCAGCAGAGTCGGACAGGGGAGGGAGACCCAGTACTTC CASRVGQGRETQYF
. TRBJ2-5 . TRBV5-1 TGCGCCAGCAGCGAGCCACAAGAGACCCAGTACTTC CASSEPQETQYF
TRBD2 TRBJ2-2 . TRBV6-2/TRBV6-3 TGTGCCAGCAGTGCTCACATACCGGGACTAGCGGGGGGCAGGAACACCGGGGAGCTGTTTTTT CASSAHIPGLAGGRNTGELFF
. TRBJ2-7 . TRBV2 TGTGCCAGCAGGTTGAGCTCCTACGAGCAGTACTTC CASRLSSYEQYF
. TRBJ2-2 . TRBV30 TGTGCCTGGACTGTAGTAGGGAGGACCGGGGAGCTGTTTTTT CAWTVVGRTGELFF
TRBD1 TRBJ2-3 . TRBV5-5 TGTGCCAGCACCAATGCCCCCAGGACAGGGGCGGGAGATACGCAGTATTTT CASTNAPRTGAGDTQYF
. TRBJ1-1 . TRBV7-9 TGTGCCAGCAGCTTAGCGTTCGCTGAAGCTTTCTTT CASSLAFAEAFF
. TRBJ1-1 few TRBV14 TGTGCCAGCAGGGGGCGAGGTGAAGCTTTCTTT CASRGRGEAFF
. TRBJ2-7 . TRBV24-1 TGTGCCACCAGTGATTCAAGGGGGTCCCCCTGGGAGCAGTACTTC CATSDSRGSPWEQYF
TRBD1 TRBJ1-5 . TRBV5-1 TGCGCCAGCAGCGCCGGGACAGGCTATAGCAATCAGCCCCAGCATTTT CASSAGTGYSNQPQHF
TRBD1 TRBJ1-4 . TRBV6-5 TGTGCCAGCAGGACCGGACAGGGCACTGAAAAACTGTTTTTT CASRTGQGTEKLFF
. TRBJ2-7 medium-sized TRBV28 TGTGCCAGCAGTTTTAGGGGCTTCTACGAGCAGTACTTC CASSFRGFYEQYF
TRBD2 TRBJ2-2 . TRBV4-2 TGTGCCAGCAGTCGGAGCGGGGGCCGGGCGGACACCGGGGAGCTGTTTTTT CASSRSGGRADTGELFF
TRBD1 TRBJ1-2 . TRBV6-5 TGTGCCAGCATCTTGACAGGGGACTATGGCTACACCTTC CASILTGDYGYTF
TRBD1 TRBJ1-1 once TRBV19 TGTGCCAGTAGTTTCAGGGGGCTGGAGATGAACACTGAAGCTTTCTTT CASSFRGLEMNTEAFF
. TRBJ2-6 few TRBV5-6 TGTGCCAGCAGCTTGGACAGCTCTGGGGCCAACGTCCTGACTTTC CASSLDSSGANVLTF
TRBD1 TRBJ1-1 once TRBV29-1 TGCAGCGTTGAGACAGGGGGTTTAGGCACTGAAGCTTTCTTT CSVETGGLGTEAFF
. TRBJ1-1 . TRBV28 TGTGCCAGCGCTACGAACACTGAAGCTTTCTTT CASATNTEAFF
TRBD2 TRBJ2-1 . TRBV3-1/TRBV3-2 TGTGCCAGCAGCCGTACGGGGACTAGCGGGGGGGTTAATGAGCAGTTCTTC CASSRTGTSGGVNEQFF
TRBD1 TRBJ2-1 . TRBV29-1 TGCAGCGTTGAAGGCGGACAGGGTCGGACCTACAATGAGCAGTTCTTC CSVEGGQGRTYNEQFF
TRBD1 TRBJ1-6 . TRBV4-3 TGCGCCAGCAGCCAGGTACAGGGGGCTGGGAATTCACCCCTCCACTTT CASSQVQGAGNSPLHF
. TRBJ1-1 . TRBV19 TGTGCCAGTATCAAGGACATTTCTGACAGTTTCATGAACACTGAAGCTTTCTTT CASIKDISDSFMNTEAFF